This note documents a single T cell receptor beta chain sequence. The antigen it binds to is not known. The record has no base qualities; no much larger clone is one base away. The record originates from a study of blood T cell repertoires in COVID-19 (dated by TCRdb to the early 2020s). General notes on the study: Samples covering the acute and convalescent phases of COVID-19 were provided by collaborators in the United States, Italy and Spain. Subjects who had been exposed to COVID-19, were actively infected with it, or had recovered from it provided the deeply sampled blood TCRbeta repertoires that made up the dataset. Nearly every sample came with metadata listing a de-identified subject ID, COVID-19 status, age in years and sex. The repertoires were released in a freely available public database meant as a resource for research on the immune response to SARS-CoV-2. The material from the prospective study consisted of cDNA or gDNA derived from T cells, B-cell-depleted T cells, or PBMCs. The samples were drawn from two sources: the first 160 participants of the ongoing ImmuneRACE study, and 1,000 to 1,500 subjects contributed by 6 global collaborators. Where HLA class I and class II types were available, the types were taken from metadata supplied by the sample provider, not from assay-based typing.

Participants in the prospective study were enrolled through a virtual design, were aged roughly 18 to 90 years, and lived in roughly 24 United States geographic areas. Cohort assignment in the prospective study relied on participant-reported clinical history from a screening survey and a study questionnaire. For ImmuneRACE Cohort 3, a participant was defined as recovered based on two consecutive negative NP/OP PCR tests, clearance by a healthcare professional, or resolution of symptoms. In the prospective study, whole blood, serum and a nasopharyngeal or oropharyngeal swab were collected from each participant by mobile phlebotomists. Prospective study participants could optionally give additional blood draws and questionnaires over an approximately 2-month period. Before DNA extraction, blood samples from the prospective study were shipped at room temperature or frozen. Here is what the overall study found, with its caveats: The amount of clinical and demographic metadata varied by source and participant and was provided uncurated.

The CDR3 spans 14 residues, from the cysteine through the phenylalanine. Left in the record is the CDR3 DNA by itself, 42 bases read in frame from the first base. Taken from the germline V gene, the CDR1 and CDR2 loops are ENHRY and SYGVKD. V is pruned by 6 bases and J by 7 bases, leaving 9 bases of the junction without a gene match. TCRbeta CDR3 regions were amplified from genomic DNA using the immunoSEQ Assay, a bias-controlled multiplex PCR. On the authors' methods: The number of nucleated cells in each sample was estimated from the amplification of reference gene primers within the assay. To quantify the absolute abundance of each unique TCRbeta CDR3 rearrangement, sequence reads were collapsed and filtered. For each sample, productive Simpson clonality was calculated as the square root of Simpson's diversity index across productive rearrangements. TCRdb provides this immuneACCESS table in a form limited to in-frame rearrangements. Some clones are lacking; in checked studies, under half of them reflect an unresolved V gene, and why the rest are absent is not known. Clonal size and the V and J genes are those of that table, whereas D and trimming came from the DNA. This sample gives approximately 200,000 clones in total; around 90% of them show up just once. 1.2% of the sample lies in the top ten.

The origin of this receptor is a man younger than 40 who had recovered from COVID-19. The rearranged chain carries TRBV10-3 and TRBJ1-2, and 9 bases in between align with TRBD1. Sequenced sample: PBMCs or T cells enriched from blood (not recorded which). This receptor carries the CDR3 CAIRRQGESTGYTF. In nucleotides, the sequence is TGTGCCATCAGACGACAGGGGGAATCGACTGGCTACACCTTC.